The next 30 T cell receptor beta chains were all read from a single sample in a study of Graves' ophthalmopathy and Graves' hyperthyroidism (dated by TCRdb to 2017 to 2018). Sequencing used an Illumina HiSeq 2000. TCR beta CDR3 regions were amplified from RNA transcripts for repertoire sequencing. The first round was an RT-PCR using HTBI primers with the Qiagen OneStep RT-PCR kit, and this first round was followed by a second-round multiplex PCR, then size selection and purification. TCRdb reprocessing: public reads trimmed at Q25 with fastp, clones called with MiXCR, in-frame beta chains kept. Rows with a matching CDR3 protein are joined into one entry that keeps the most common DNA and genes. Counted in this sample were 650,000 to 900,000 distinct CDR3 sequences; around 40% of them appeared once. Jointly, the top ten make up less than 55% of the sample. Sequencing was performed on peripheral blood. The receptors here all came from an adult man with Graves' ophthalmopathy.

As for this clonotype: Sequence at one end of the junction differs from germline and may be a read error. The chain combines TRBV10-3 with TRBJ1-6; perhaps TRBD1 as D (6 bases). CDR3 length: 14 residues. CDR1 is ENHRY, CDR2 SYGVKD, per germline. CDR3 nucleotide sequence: TGTGCCAGCAGTTCGGGACACTTTAATTCACCCCTCCACTTT. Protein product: CASSSGHFNSPLHF.

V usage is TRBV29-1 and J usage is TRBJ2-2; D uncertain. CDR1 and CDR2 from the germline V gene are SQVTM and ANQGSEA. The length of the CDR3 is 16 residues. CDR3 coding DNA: TGCGCCAGCAGCCAAGAAGATGTTGCGAACACCGGGGAGCTGTTTTTT. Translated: CASSQEDVANTGELFF.

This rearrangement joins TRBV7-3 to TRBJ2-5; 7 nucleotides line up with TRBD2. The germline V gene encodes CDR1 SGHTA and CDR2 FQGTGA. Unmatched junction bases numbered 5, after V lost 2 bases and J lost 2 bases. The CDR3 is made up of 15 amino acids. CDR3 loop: CASSLGGVRQETQYF. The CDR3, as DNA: TGTGCCAGCAGCTTAGGGGGGGTGAGACAAGAGACCCAGTACTTC.

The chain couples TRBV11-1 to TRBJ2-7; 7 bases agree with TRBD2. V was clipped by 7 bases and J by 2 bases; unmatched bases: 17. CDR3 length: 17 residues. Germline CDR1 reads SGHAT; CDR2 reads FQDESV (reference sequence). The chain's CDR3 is CASTIRLAASQTYEQYF. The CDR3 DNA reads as TGTGCCAGCACCATACGGCTAGCGGCCTCCCAAACCTACGAGCAGTACTTC.

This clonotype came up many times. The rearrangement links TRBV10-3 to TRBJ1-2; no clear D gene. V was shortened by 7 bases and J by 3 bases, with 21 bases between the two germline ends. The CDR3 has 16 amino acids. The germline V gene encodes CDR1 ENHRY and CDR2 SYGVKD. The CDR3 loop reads CAIKGLKRELDYGYTF. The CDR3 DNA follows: TGTGCCATCAAGGGCCTGAAAAGGGAACTCGACTATGGCTACACCTTC.

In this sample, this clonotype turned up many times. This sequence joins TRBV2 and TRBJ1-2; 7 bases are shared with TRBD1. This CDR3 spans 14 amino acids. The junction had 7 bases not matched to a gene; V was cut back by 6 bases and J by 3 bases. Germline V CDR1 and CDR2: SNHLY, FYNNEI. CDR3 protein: CASRDITGDYGYTF. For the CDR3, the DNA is TGTGCCAGCAGGGACATAACAGGGGACTATGGCTACACCTTC.

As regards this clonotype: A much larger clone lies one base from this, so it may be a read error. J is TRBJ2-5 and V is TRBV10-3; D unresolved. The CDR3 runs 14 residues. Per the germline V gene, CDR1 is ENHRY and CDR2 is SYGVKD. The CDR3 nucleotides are TGTGCCTTCAGTGGTGGACCCGATCAAGAGACCCAGTACTTC. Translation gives CAFSGGPDQETQYF.

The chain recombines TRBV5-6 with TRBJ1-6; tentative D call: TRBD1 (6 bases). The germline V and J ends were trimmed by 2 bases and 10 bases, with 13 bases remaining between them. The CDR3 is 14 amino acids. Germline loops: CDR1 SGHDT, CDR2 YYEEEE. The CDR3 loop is CASSFASQGSPLHF. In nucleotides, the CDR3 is TGTGCCAGCAGCTTTGCGTCTCAGGGGTCACCCCTCCACTTT.

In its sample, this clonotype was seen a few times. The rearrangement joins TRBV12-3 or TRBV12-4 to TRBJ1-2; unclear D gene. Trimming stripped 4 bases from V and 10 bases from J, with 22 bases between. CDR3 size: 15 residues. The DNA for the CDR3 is TGTGCCAGCAGTTACGGTAACGAGGGAAGGAAGACCTACACCTTC. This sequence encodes CASSYGNEGRKTYTF.

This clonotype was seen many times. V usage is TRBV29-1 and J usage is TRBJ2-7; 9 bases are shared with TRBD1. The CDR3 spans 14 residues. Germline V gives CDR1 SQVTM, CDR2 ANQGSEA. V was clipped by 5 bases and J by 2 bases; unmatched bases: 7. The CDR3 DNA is TGCAGCGTTACTCGGGACAGGGTCACCTACGAGCAGTACTTC. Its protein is CSVTRDRVTYEQYF.

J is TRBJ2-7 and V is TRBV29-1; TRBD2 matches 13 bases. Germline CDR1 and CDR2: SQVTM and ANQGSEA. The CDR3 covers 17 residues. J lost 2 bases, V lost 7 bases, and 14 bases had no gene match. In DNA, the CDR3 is TGCAGCGCCCAAGGAACTAGCGGGGGGGGGACGACCTACGAGCAGTACTTC. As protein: CSAQGTSGGGTTYEQYF.

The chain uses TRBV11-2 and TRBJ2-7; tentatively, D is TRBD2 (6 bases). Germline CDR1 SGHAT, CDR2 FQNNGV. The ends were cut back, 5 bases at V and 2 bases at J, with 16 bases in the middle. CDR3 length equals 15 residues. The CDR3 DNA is TGTGCCAGCAGCCCGGGACTGGGAATGACCTACGAGCAGTACTTC. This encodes CASSPGLGMTYEQYF.

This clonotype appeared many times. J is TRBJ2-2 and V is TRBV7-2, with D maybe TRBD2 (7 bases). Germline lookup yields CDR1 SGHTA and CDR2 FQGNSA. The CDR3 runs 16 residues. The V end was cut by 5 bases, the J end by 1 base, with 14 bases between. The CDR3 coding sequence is TGTGCCAGCAGCCCTAGGCGGGGGCGGAACACCGGGGAGCTGTTTTTT. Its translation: CASSPRRGRNTGELFF.

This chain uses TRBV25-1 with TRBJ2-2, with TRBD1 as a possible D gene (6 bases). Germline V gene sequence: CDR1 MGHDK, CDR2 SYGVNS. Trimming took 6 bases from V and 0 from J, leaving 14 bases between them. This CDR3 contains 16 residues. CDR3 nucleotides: TGTGCCAGCAGCCTCACCGGGACACCGAACACCGGGGAGCTGTTTTTT. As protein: CASSLTGTPNTGELFF. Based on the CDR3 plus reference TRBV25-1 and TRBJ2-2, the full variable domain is EADIYQTPRYLVIGTGKKITLECSQTMGHDKMYWYQQDPGMELHLIHYSYGVNSTEKGDLSSESTVSRIRTEHFPLTLESARPSHTSQYLCASSLTGTPNTGELFFGEGSRLTVL.

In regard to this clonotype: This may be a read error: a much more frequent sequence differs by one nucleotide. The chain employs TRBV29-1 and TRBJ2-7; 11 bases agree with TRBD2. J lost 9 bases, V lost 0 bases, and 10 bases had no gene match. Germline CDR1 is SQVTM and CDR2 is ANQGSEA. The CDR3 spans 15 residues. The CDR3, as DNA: TGCAGCGTTGAAGATGGGTCTAGCGGGGGGCACGGGCAGTACTTC. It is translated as CSVEDGSSGGHGQYF.

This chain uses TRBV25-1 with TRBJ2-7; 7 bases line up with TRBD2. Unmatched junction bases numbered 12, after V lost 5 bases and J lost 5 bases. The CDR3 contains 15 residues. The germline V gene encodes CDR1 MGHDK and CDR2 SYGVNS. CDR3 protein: CASSFWEGKLDEQYF. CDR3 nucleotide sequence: TGTGCCAGCAGTTTCTGGGAGGGGAAATTAGACGAGCAGTACTTC.

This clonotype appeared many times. This chain's CDR3 is CSGPSAGVPGANVLTF. CDR3 DNA sequence: TGCAGCGGTCCTTCCGCAGGCGTCCCTGGGGCCAACGTCCTGACTTTC. The chain is built from TRBV29-1 and TRBJ2-6; the D is unclear. Trimming took off 7 bases at V and 2 bases at J, with 18 bases between the two ends. The CDR3 has 16 amino acids. CDR1 and CDR2 (germline): SQVTM, ANQGSEA.

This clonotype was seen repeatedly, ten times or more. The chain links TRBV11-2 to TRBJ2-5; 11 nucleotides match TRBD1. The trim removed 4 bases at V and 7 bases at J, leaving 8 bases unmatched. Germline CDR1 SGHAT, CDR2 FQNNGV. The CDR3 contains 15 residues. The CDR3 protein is CASSSGQGATVTQYF. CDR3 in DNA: TGTGCCAGCAGCTCAGGACAGGGGGCAACCGTGACCCAGTACTTC. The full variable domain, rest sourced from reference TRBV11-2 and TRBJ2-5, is EAGVAQSPRYKIIEKRQSVAFWCNPISGHATLYWYQQILGQGPKLLIQFQNNGVVDDSQLPKDRFSAERLKGVDSTLKIQPAKLEDSAVYLCASSSGQGATVTQYFGPGTRLLVL.

The CDR3 reads CASSLDNRANGYTF. The CDR3 DNA follows: TGTGCCAGCAGCTTAGATAACAGGGCCAATGGCTACACCTTC. The chain carries TRBV7-9 and TRBJ1-2, with D maybe TRBD1 (6 bases). The V end lost 1 base, the J end lost 6 bases, and 12 bases lay between the germline ends. The CDR3 extends over 14 amino acids. Germline assignment: CDR1 SEHNR and CDR2 FQNEAQ (reference sequence). The whole variable domain, remainder taken from reference TRBV7-9 and TRBJ1-2, is DTGVSQNPRHKITKRGQNVTFRCDPISEHNRLYWYRQTLGQGPEFLTYFQNEAQLEKSRLLSDRFSAERPKGSFSTLEIQRTEQGDSAMYLCASSLDNRANGYTFGSGTRLTVV.

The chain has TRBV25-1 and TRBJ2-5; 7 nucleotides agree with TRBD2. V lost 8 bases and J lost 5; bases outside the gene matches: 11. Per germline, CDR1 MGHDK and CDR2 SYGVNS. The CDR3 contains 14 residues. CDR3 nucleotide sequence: TGTGCCAGCTTGCTAGCGGCGGGGGAGGAGACCCAGTACTTC. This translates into CASLLAAGEETQYF.

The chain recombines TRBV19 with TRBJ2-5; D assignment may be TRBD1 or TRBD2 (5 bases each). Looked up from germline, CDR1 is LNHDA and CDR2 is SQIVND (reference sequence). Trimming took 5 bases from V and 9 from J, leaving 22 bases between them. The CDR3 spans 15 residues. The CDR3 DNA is TGTGCCAGTAGTCAAACCGGGACGGTAAATCAGCCCCAGTACTTC. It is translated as CASSQTGTVNQPQYF.

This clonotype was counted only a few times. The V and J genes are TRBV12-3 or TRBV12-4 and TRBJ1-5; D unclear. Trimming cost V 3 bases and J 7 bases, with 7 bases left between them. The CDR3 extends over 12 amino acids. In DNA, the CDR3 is TGTGCCAGCAGTTTTTTGGGACAGCCCCAGCATTTT. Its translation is CASSFLGQPQHF.

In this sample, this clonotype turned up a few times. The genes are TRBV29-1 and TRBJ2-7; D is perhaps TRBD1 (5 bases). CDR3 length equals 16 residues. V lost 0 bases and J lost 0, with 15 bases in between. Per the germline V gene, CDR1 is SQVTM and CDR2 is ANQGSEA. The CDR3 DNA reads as TGCAGCGTTGAAGATCCCAAGGACATTAGCTCCTACGAGCAGTACTTC. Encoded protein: CSVEDPKDISSYEQYF.

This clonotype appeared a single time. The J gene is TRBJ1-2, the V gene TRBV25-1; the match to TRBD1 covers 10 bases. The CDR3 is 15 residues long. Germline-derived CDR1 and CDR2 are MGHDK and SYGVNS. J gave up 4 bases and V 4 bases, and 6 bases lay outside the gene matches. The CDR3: CASSGRDRGGYGYTF. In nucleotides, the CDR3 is TGTGCCAGCAGTGGAAGGGACAGGGGAGGCTATGGCTACACCTTC.

The CDR3 region has the DNA TGTGCCAGCAGCCGGACAGGGGCCCAGTACTTC. Translating it yields CASSRTGAQYF. The chain has TRBV7-2 and TRBJ2-5; 9 bases map to TRBD1. With 5 bases clipped from V and 9 bases from J, the junction kept 1 base outside the gene matches. This CDR3 contains 11 residues. Germline V gives CDR1 SGHTA, CDR2 FQGNSA.

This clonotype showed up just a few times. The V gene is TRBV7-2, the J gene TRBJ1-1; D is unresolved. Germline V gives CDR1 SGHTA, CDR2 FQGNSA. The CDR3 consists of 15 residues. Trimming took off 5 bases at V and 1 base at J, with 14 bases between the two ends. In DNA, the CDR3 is TGTGCCAGCAGCCCCAGAGTATTGAAGAACACTGAAGCTTTCTTT. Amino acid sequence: CASSPRVLKNTEAFF.

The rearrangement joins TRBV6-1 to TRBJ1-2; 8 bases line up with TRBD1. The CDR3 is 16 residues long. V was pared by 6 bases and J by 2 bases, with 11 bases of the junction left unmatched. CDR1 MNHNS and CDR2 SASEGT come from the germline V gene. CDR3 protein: CASRVSYRGRNYGYTF. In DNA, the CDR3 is TGTGCCAGCAGGGTCTCTTACAGGGGGAGGAACTATGGCTACACCTTC.

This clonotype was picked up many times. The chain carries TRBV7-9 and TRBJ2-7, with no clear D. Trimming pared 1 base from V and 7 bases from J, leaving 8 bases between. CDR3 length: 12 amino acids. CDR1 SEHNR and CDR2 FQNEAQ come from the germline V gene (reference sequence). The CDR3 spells CASSLGLLEQYF. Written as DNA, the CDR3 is TGTGCCAGCAGCTTAGGGCTCTTGGAGCAGTACTTC.

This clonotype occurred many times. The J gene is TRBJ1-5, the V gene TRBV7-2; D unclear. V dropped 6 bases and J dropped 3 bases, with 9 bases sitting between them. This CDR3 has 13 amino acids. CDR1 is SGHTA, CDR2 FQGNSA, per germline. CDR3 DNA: TGTGCCAGCAGTTGGGAGCCCAATCAGCCCCAGCATTTT. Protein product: CASSWEPNQPQHF. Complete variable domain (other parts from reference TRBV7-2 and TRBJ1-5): GAGVSQSPSNKVTEKGKDVELRCDPISGHTALYWYRQSLGQGLEFLIYFQGNSAPDKSGLPSDRFSAERTGGSVSTLTIQRTQQEDSAVYLCASSWEPNQPQHFGDGTRLSIL.

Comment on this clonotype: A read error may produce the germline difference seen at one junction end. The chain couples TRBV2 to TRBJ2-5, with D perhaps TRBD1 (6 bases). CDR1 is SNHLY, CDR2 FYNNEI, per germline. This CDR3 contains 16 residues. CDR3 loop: CASSEGTRGLGEAQYF. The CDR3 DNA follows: TGTGCCAGCAGTGAAGGGACAAGGGGGTTGGGAGAGGCCCAGTACTTC.